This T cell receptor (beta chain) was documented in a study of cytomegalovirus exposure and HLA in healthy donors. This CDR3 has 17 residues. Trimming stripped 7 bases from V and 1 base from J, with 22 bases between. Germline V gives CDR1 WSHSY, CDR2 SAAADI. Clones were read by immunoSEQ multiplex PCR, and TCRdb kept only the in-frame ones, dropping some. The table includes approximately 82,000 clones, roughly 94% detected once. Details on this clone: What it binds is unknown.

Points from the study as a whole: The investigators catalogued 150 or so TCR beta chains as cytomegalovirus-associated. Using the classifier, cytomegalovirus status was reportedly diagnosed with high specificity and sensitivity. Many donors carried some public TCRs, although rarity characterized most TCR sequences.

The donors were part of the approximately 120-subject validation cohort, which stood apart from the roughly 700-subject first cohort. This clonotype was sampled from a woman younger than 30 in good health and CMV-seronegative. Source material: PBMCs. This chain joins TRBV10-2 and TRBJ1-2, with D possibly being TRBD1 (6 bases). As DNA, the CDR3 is TGCGCCAGCACCCCCCTGGCACAGGGACCTAATAACTATGGCTACACCTTC. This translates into CASTPLAQGPNNYGYTF.